A single sample is the source of the 9 T cell receptor beta chains below, sequenced in a study of identical twins' blood T cells. TCRdb passed the 5' RACE reads through MiXCR, listing each CDR3 protein once. The repertoire includes fewer than 450,000 distinct CDR3 sequences, under 30% of them detected once, and about 6% sits in the top ten. Specimen: PBMCs. These receptors were taken from a woman aged 18-55 years in good health.

This chain joins TRBV6-5 and TRBJ1-5; D unclear. CDR1 MNHEY and CDR2 SVGAGI come from the germline V gene. V was clipped by 5 bases and J by 3 bases, with 14 bases between them. The CDR3 consists of 15 residues. The DNA for the CDR3 is TGTGCCAGCAGTCCCGAGGCCGGACTCAATCAGCCCCAGCATTTT. Encoded protein: CASSPEAGLNQPQHF.

The chain recombines TRBV20-1 with TRBJ1-4, with D possibly being TRBD1 (6 bases). Between the trimmed V and J ends, which lost 5 bases and 3 bases, there was a span of 13 bases. The CDR3 totals 14 residues. Germline CDR1 is DFQATT and CDR2 is SNEGSKA (reference sequence). CDR3 in DNA: TGCAGTGCTCTACAGGGTAGGGCTAATGAAAAACTGTTTTTT. Translated, it gives CSALQGRANEKLFF.

This chain joins TRBV12-3 or TRBV12-4 and TRBJ2-7; maybe TRBD2 (7 bases). The CDR3 sequence is 14 residues long. The V and J ends lost 2 bases and 4 bases respectively, with 12 bases between them. The CDR3 loop is CASSLYGGRYEQYF. In nucleotides, the CDR3 is TGTGCCAGCAGTTTATACGGGGGGCGATACGAGCAGTACTTC.

The rearrangement joins TRBV20-1 to TRBJ1-5; a possible D gene is TRBD1 (5 bases). V lost 3 bases, J lost 5 bases, and 11 bases lay in between. Germline values: CDR1 DFQATT, CDR2 SNEGSKA (reference sequence). This CDR3 comprises 13 residues. The CDR3 nucleotides are TGCAGTGCTAGCGCGGCGGGGGATCAGCCCCAGCATTTT. Protein product: CSASAAGDQPQHF.

This clonotype came up many times. The rearrangement joins TRBV28 to TRBJ1-5; D is ambiguous. Trimming took 8 bases from V and 3 from J, leaving 11 bases between them. The V gene's germline CDR1 is MDHEN and CDR2 SYDVKM. This CDR3 contains 13 residues. The CDR3 region is CASLEQLNQPQHF. Written as DNA, the CDR3 is TGTGCCAGCCTAGAGCAGCTCAATCAGCCCCAGCATTTT.

This clonotype was seen ten or more times. The V and J genes are TRBV29-1 and TRBJ2-1, with unresolved D. The V end lost 4 bases, the J end lost 2 bases, and 12 bases lay between the germline ends. CDR1 is SQVTM and CDR2 is ANQGSEA in the germline V gene. There are 14 residues in the CDR3. CDR3 amino acids: CSVVSVATYNEQFF. The DNA for the CDR3 is TGCAGCGTTGTAAGTGTTGCTACCTACAATGAGCAGTTCTTC.

This chain links TRBV20-1 with TRBJ2-1, with TRBD2 matching over 11 bases. V trimming: 6 bases; J trimming: 8 bases; junction bases outside the gene matches: 6. CDR3 length: 13 residues. CDR1 and CDR2 from the germline V gene are DFQATT and SNEGSKA (reference sequence). CDR3 bases: TGCAGTGCCATAGCGGGAGGGATCGATGAGCAGTTCTTC. Residues: CSAIAGGIDEQFF.

The chain employs TRBV5-6 and TRBJ1-2, with D possibly TRBD1 on 6 matching bases. The CDR3 extends over 15 amino acids. Germline assignment: CDR1 SGHDT and CDR2 YYEEEE. Between the trimmed V and J ends, which lost 4 bases and 0 bases, there was a span of 13 bases. CDR3 DNA sequence: TGTGCCAGCAGCCTACGGACAGAATCTAACTATGGCTACACCTTC. Protein: CASSLRTESNYGYTF.

The CDR3 DNA sequence: TGTGCCAGCGTAGGGGACAGCACTGAAGCTTTCTTT. Translation gives CASVGDSTEAFF. The rearrangement uses TRBV12-3 or TRBV12-4 and TRBJ1-1; TRBD1 aligns across 7 bases. With 8 bases clipped from V and 4 bases from J, the junction kept 4 bases outside the gene matches. The CDR3 has 12 amino acids.